This passage covers 25 T cell receptor beta chains from one sample sequenced in a study of shared clonotypes between healthy human individuals. The method was immunoSEQ multiplex PCR; TCRdb's version includes in-frame clones alone and lacks a portion of them. The sample yields some 2.4 million clones, over 85% seen once. Specimen: naive CD4+ T cells from PBMCs. Subset described: CD45RA+ positively selected. The source of these receptors is a man aged 18 to 35 in good health. Some clones in this sample may be carry-over from other donors' samples.

A remark on this clone: The same CDR3 can be traced to other DNA sequences in this sample. The chain is built from TRBV27 and TRBJ1-1; D is possibly TRBD1 (5 bases). The V end was cut by 3 bases, the J end by 1 base, with 6 bases between. Germline V gene sequence: CDR1 MNHEY, CDR2 SMNVEV (reference sequence). The CDR3 loop spans 13 amino acids. CDR3 protein: CASSFDRNTEAFF. The DNA of the CDR3 is TGTGCCAGCAGTTTCGACAGGAACACTGAAGCTTTCTTT.

The V and J genes are TRBV4-2 and TRBJ1-2; D possibly corresponds to TRBD1 (5 bases). With 4 bases removed from V and 3 bases from J, the gap between germline ends came to 18 bases. Germline values: CDR1 LGHNA, CDR2 YNFKEQ. The CDR3 runs 16 residues. Here the CDR3 reads CASSPSGPTAYYGYTF. The CDR3 bases are TGTGCCAGCAGCCCGTCCGGACCGACAGCTTACTATGGCTACACCTTC.

The CDR3 coding sequence is TGCGCCAGCAGCCAAGACCCTTCGGACGGGAACTCTGGGGCCAACGTCCTGACTTTC. It encodes CASSQDPSDGNSGANVLTF. This chain connects TRBV4-3 to TRBJ2-6; possibly TRBD2 for D (5 bases). The CDR3 consists of 19 residues. Germline CDR1 and CDR2: LGHNA and YSLEER. V shed 0 bases and J shed 0 bases, with 15 bases lying between them.

The V call is TRBV9, the J call TRBJ2-1; D gene ambiguous. The CDR3 runs to 12 residues. Per germline, CDR1 SGDLS and CDR2 YYNGEE. Trimming took off 0 bases at V and 8 bases at J, with 6 bases between the two ends. In DNA, the CDR3 is TGTGCCAGCAGCGTAGGGCTTGATGAGCAGTTCTTC. Its protein is CASSVGLDEQFF. The full variable domain, completed using reference TRBV9 and TRBJ2-1, is DSGVTQTPKHLITATGQRVTLRCSPRSGDLSVYWYQQSLDQGLQFLIQYYNGEERAKGNILERFSAQQFPDLHSELNLSSLELGDSALYFCASSVGLDEQFFGPGTRLTVL.

Details on this clone: Other DNA variants within this sample encode the same CDR3. The chain uses TRBV7-2 and TRBJ2-2, with no clear D. CDR1 and CDR2 from the germline V gene are SGHTA and FQGNSA. The CDR3 length is 13 residues. V was shortened by 4 bases and J by 5 bases, with 8 bases between the two germline ends. CDR3 amino acids: CASSSGGTGELFF. CDR3 DNA: TGTGCCAGCAGCTCGGGTGGGACCGGGGAGCTGTTTTTT.

The table lists this clone with a count of one. The genes are TRBV7-9 and TRBJ2-7; the match to TRBD1 covers 8 bases. Looked up from germline, CDR1 is SEHNR and CDR2 is FQNEAQ (reference sequence). This CDR3 is 15 amino acids long. V shed 0 bases and J 2 bases; nucleotides not matched to a gene: 3. The CDR3 sequence is CASSLAQGDPYEQYF. In DNA form, the CDR3 reads TGTGCCAGCAGCTTAGCACAGGGGGACCCCTACGAGCAGTACTTC.

The sample holds a few counts of this clone. The V gene is TRBV9, the J gene TRBJ1-1, with D possibly matching TRBD1 (5 bases). The germline CDR1 and CDR2 sequences are SGDLS and YYNGEE. The V and J ends lost 4 bases and 11 bases respectively, with 15 bases between them. There are 12 residues in the CDR3. The CDR3 spells CASSREGPGAFF. Written as DNA, the CDR3 is TGTGCCAGCAGCCGAGAGGGGCCGGGCGCTTTCTTT.

The chain employs TRBV5-1 and TRBJ2-7; D is unclear. CDR1 SGHRS and CDR2 YFSETQ come from the germline V gene. The CDR3 consists of 12 residues. The ends were cut back, 2 bases at V and 7 bases at J, with 10 bases in the middle. Here the CDR3 reads CASSLGSSEQYF. The CDR3 nucleotides read TGCGCCAGCAGCTTAGGGTCATCGGAGCAGTACTTC.

The gene calls are TRBV23-1 and TRBJ1-1; 7 bases are a match to TRBD1. TRBV23-1 is flagged as an ORF with uncertain function. Trimming removed 4 bases from V and 1 base from J; junction bases left unmatched: 12. The length of the CDR3 is 17 residues. The DNA of the CDR3 is TGCGCCAGCAGTCTATGTAATACAGGGGACCCGAACACTGAAGCTTTCTTT. Encoded protein: CASSLCNTGDPNTEAFF.

This sequence joins TRBV30 and TRBJ1-2; D call uncertain. There are 13 residues in the CDR3. V lost 4 bases, J lost 4 bases, and 13 bases lay in between. The germline gives CDR1 GTSNPN, CDR2 SVGIG (reference sequence). CDR3 nucleotides: TGTGCCTGGACCCCGGGCCCCGCCTATGGCTACACCTTC. Its translation: CAWTPGPAYGYTF.

This chain joins TRBV2 and TRBJ2-1, with D possibly called TRBD1 or TRBD2 (5 bases each). V lost 7 bases to trimming and J lost 0 bases, with 13 bases between them. Looked up from germline, CDR1 is SNHLY and CDR2 is FYNNEI. This CDR3 comprises 15 residues. The CDR3 DNA is TGTGCCAGCAAGCGGCAGGGTCCCTCCTACAATGAGCAGTTCTTC. Protein: CASKRQGPSYNEQFF.

Here the CDR3 reads CASSRIGSPNSNTGELFF. The DNA for the CDR3 is TGTGCCAGCAGCCGAATTGGCTCCCCAAACTCGAACACCGGGGAGCTGTTTTTT. The chain is built from TRBV7-9 and TRBJ2-2; D gene uncertain. Germline assignment: CDR1 SEHNR and CDR2 FQNEAQ (reference sequence). CDR3 length: 18 amino acids. The V end lost 5 bases, the J end lost 0 bases, and 19 bases lay between the germline ends.

The chain employs TRBV30 and TRBJ2-7; D call uncertain. There are 12 residues in the CDR3. Germline loops: CDR1 GTSNPN, CDR2 SVGIG (reference sequence). The ends were cut back, 2 bases at V and 2 bases at J, with 7 bases in the middle. The CDR3 region is CAWSRAPYEQYF. The CDR3 nucleotides are TGTGCCTGGAGTAGGGCCCCCTACGAGCAGTACTTC.

The rearrangement links TRBV6-1 to TRBJ2-2, with unresolved D. CDR1 and CDR2 from the germline V gene are MNHNS and SASEGT. The CDR3 contains 15 residues. The V end lost 2 bases, the J end lost 5 bases, and 12 bases lay between the germline ends. The CDR3 region is CASSEWGTRTGELFF. DNA for the CDR3: TGTGCCAGCAGTGAATGGGGAACGAGGACCGGGGAGCTGTTTTTT.

This clone has a single count. This chain connects TRBV29-1 to TRBJ2-1; perhaps D is TRBD1 or TRBD2 (5 bases each). The V end lost 4 bases, the J end lost 9 bases, and 19 bases lay between the germline ends. There are 14 residues in the CDR3. Germline CDR1 and CDR2: SQVTM and ANQGSEA. The CDR3 sequence: CSVVGTQRQVEQFF. The CDR3 DNA reads TGCAGCGTTGTAGGGACCCAAAGGCAGGTTGAGCAGTTCTTC.

V usage is TRBV2 and J usage is TRBJ2-1, with 13 positions matching TRBD2. The V and J ends lost 4 bases and 10 bases, in that order; junction bases with no gene match: 7. This CDR3 contains 15 residues. Looked up from germline, CDR1 is SNHLY and CDR2 is FYNNEI. The DNA of the CDR3 is TGTGCCAGCAGTGCGAGACTAGCGGGAGGTCAAGAGCAGTTCTTC. It yields the protein CASSARLAGGQEQFF.

This rearrangement joins TRBV2 to TRBJ2-5, with D unresolved. Germline CDR1 is SNHLY and CDR2 is FYNNEI. V was trimmed by 2 bases and J by 1 base, leaving 5 bases between them. The CDR3 loop spans 13 amino acids. The CDR3 here is CASSEYSQETQYF. The CDR3 nucleotides read TGTGCCAGCAGTGAATACAGCCAAGAGACCCAGTACTTC.

This rearrangement joins TRBV11-2 to TRBJ2-5; a possible D gene is TRBD2 (5 bases). The CDR3 runs to 15 residues. Germline assignment: CDR1 SGHAT and CDR2 FQNNGV. Trimming shortened V by 1 base and J by 5 bases, and 14 bases separated the two germline ends. CDR3 sequence reads: CASSLVSRGLETQYF. The CDR3 region has the DNA TGTGCCAGCAGCTTAGTAAGCCGGGGATTGGAGACCCAGTACTTC.

The chain couples TRBV11-3 to TRBJ2-1, with D possibly matching TRBD2 (5 bases). This CDR3 is built from 15 residues. V lost 6 bases, J lost 1 base, and 13 bases lay in between. Germline V gene data show CDR1 as SGHNT and CDR2 as YENEEA. CDR3 in amino acids: CASSHAAASYNEQFF. DNA for the CDR3: TGTGCCAGCAGTCACGCAGCGGCTTCCTACAATGAGCAGTTCTTC.

The V and J genes are TRBV25-1 and TRBJ1-6, with D uncertain. The CDR3 has 12 amino acids. Looked up from germline, CDR1 is MGHDK and CDR2 is SYGVNS. Trimming pared 5 bases from V and 6 bases from J, leaving 5 bases between. Written as DNA, the CDR3 is TGTGCCAGCAGTCCCTTTAATTCACCCCTCCACTTT. Translation gives CASSPFNSPLHF.

The CDR3, as DNA: TGCGCCAGCAGCACCACAGGGATCGGGGAGACCCAGTACTTC. Protein: CASSTTGIGETQYF. The genes are TRBV5-1 and TRBJ2-5; TRBD1 is a possible D gene (6 bases). CDR3 length equals 14 residues. The germline V gene has CDR1 SGHRS and CDR2 YFSETQ. Trimming stripped 4 bases from V and 5 bases from J, with 15 bases between.

The V and J genes are TRBV5-1 and TRBJ2-3, with D unresolved. Trimming took 3 bases from V and 4 from J, leaving 15 bases between them. This CDR3 contains 15 residues. From germline, CDR1 is SGHRS and CDR2 YFSETQ. The CDR3 is CASSSPEQTADTQYF. The CDR3 coding sequence is TGCGCCAGCAGCTCACCGGAGCAGACGGCAGATACGCAGTATTTT.

This CDR3 reads CASSAPGTAYNEQFF. CDR3 in DNA: TGTGCCAGCAGCGCCCCCGGGACGGCGTACAATGAGCAGTTCTTC. The rearrangement uses TRBV7-9 and TRBJ2-1; D assignment may be TRBD1 or TRBD2 (5 bases each). Germline CDR1 and CDR2: SEHNR and FQNEAQ (reference sequence). Between the trimmed V and J ends, which lost 5 bases and 4 bases, there was a span of 15 bases. This CDR3 comprises 15 residues.

V and J are TRBV5-4 and TRBJ2-1; D is perhaps TRBD2 (5 bases). Trimming pared 0 bases from V and 1 base from J, leaving 11 bases between. Germline lookup yields CDR1 SGHNT and CDR2 YYREEE (reference sequence). The length of the CDR3 is 16 residues. CDR3 protein: CASSLGADVSYNEQFF. The CDR3 DNA follows: TGTGCCAGCAGCTTGGGAGCGGATGTATCCTACAATGAGCAGTTCTTC.

The genes are TRBV4-2 and TRBJ2-7; 9 nucleotides agree with TRBD2. The V gene's germline CDR1 is LGHNA and CDR2 YNFKEQ. The CDR3 consists of 15 residues. The junction had 7 bases not matched to a gene; V was cut back by 4 bases and J by 3 bases. The CDR3 loop is CASSRRLAEGYEQYF. CDR3 nucleotides: TGTGCCAGCAGCCGCCGACTAGCGGAAGGCTACGAGCAGTACTTC.